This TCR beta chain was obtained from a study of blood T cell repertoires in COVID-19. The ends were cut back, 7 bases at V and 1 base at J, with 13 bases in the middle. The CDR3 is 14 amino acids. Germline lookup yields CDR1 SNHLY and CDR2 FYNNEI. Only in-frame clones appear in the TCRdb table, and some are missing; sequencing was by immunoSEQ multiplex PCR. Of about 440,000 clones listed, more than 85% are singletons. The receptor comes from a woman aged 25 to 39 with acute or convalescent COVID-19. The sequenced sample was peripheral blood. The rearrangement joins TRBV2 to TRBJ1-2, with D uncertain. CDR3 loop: CASTKSSGNYGYTF. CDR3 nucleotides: TGTGCCAGCACCAAAAGCAGCGGTAACTATGGCTACACCTTC.